Below, one T cell receptor beta chain is given with its context. V lost 7 bases, J lost 4 bases, and 8 bases lay in between. Germline V lookup: CDR1 DFQATT, CDR2 SNEGSKA (reference sequence). CDR3 length: 11 amino acids. This sample is part of a study of technical replicates of blood from a handful of donors. Clones were read by immunoSEQ multiplex PCR, and TCRdb kept only the in-frame ones, dropping some. The sample has about 81,000 clones, 95% seen once. J is TRBJ2-1 and V is TRBV20-1, with D unclear. What was sequenced was T cells isolated from PBMCs. The receptor was isolated from a human donor in good health. The CDR3 reads CSVRWYNEQFF. DNA of the CDR3: TGCAGTGTCAGGTGGTACAATGAGCAGTTCTTC.